The 15 T cell receptor beta chains in this list originate from one sample, sequenced in a study of early T cells in non-severe SARS-CoV-2 infection. TCRdb reanalysed the 5' RACE reads using MiXCR and keeps one entry per CDR3 protein. This table has 38,000 or so distinct CDR3 sequences, roughly 4.5% appearing once. Sequencing input: whole blood. The receptors derive from an adult who was a healthcare worker with PCR-confirmed SARS-CoV-2 infection or an uninfected control (not recorded which).

This sequence joins TRBV12-3 or TRBV12-4 and TRBJ1-3; D call uncertain. The CDR3 totals 14 residues. V was shortened by 2 bases and J by 3 bases, with 8 bases between the two germline ends. CDR3: CASSLRPYGNTIYF. In DNA, the CDR3 is TGTGCCAGCAGTTTAAGGCCTTATGGAAACACCATATATTTT.

This clonotype was seen many times. The V call is TRBV7-3, the J call TRBJ2-6, with a possible D match to TRBD2 (6 bases). Looked up from germline, CDR1 is SGHTA and CDR2 is FQGTGA. CDR3 length: 18 residues. Trimming shortened V by 1 base and J by 0 bases, and 13 bases separated the two germline ends. The CDR3 region has the DNA TGTGCCAGCAGCTTAAATGCGGGACTGACCTCTGGGGCCAACGTCCTGACTTTC. Its translation is CASSLNAGLTSGANVLTF.

This clonotype was seen at least ten times. The gene calls are TRBV5-1 and TRBJ1-1; D ambiguous. The CDR3 extends over 13 amino acids. The germline gives CDR1 SGHRS, CDR2 YFSETQ. V dropped 0 bases and J dropped 2 bases, with 5 bases sitting between them. The CDR3 DNA sequence: TGCGCCAGCAGCTTGGAGGGAAACACTGAAGCTTTCTTT. Translated, it gives CASSLEGNTEAFF.

This clonotype was seen at least ten times. V usage is TRBV11-1 and J usage is TRBJ2-1, with 10 bases that match TRBD2. The CDR3 length is 16 residues. The ends lost 0 bases at V and 8 bases at J; junction bases unmatched: 7. Germline lookup yields CDR1 SGHAT and CDR2 FQDESV (reference sequence). CDR3 bases: TGTGCCAGCAGCTTAGCAATATCCAGCGGGGGGGATGAGCAGTTCTTC. Its protein is CASSLAISSGGDEQFF.

Many counts were recorded for this clonotype. V gene TRBV6-6 combines with J gene TRBJ2-3, with a tentative D call TRBD1 (5 bases). Looked up from germline, CDR1 is MNHNY and CDR2 is SVGAGI (reference sequence). The CDR3 length is 14 residues. V lost 0 bases to trimming and J lost 3 bases, with 7 bases between them. Here the CDR3 reads CASSYSGPTDTQYF. In nucleotides, the CDR3 is TGTGCCAGCAGTTACTCGGGGCCTACAGATACGCAGTATTTT.

The rearrangement joins TRBV7-6 to TRBJ2-5; no reliable D call. Trimming stripped 3 bases from V and 4 bases from J, with 9 bases between. Germline-derived CDR1 and CDR2 are SGHVS and FNYEAQ. The CDR3 has 13 amino acids. This CDR3 reads CASSFAWGETQYF. Here the CDR3 DNA reads TGTGCCAGCAGCTTTGCTTGGGGAGAGACCCAGTACTTC.

This clonotype was recorded at least ten times. The chain uses TRBV14 and TRBJ2-1; TRBD1 or TRBD2 may be the D gene (6 bases each). This CDR3 spans 15 amino acids. Germline V lookup: CDR1 SGHDN, CDR2 FVKESK. The V and J ends lost 4 bases and 8 bases respectively, with 18 bases between them. CDR3 residues: CASSPLWGAGYEQFF. In DNA form, the CDR3 reads TGTGCCAGCAGCCCCCTGTGGGGGGCAGGTTATGAGCAGTTCTTC.

This clonotype appeared many times. The rearrangement links TRBV29-1 to TRBJ2-2; 11 nucleotides line up with TRBD2. The V gene end was trimmed by 7 bases and the J gene end by 0 bases; junction bases not matched to a gene: 7. The CDR3 contains 16 residues. Germline V lookup: CDR1 SQVTM, CDR2 ANQGSEA. The CDR3 spells CSAILAGGANTGELFF. Here the CDR3 DNA reads TGCAGCGCCATTCTAGCGGGGGGAGCGAACACCGGGGAGCTGTTTTTT.

At least ten counts were recorded for this clonotype. This sequence joins TRBV6-5 and TRBJ2-2, with D hard to call. CDR3 length equals 11 residues. The germline V and J ends were trimmed by 4 bases and 6 bases, with 3 bases remaining between them. CDR1 and CDR2 from the germline V gene are MNHEY and SVGAGI. The chain's CDR3 is CASSLAGELFF. In DNA form, the CDR3 reads TGTGCCAGCAGTTTGGCCGGGGAGCTGTTTTTT.

This clonotype was counted ten times or more. The chain links TRBV12-3 or TRBV12-4 to TRBJ2-5; 7 positions agree with TRBD2. CDR3 length: 16 residues. With 6 bases clipped from V and 2 bases from J, the junction kept 12 bases outside the gene matches. The CDR3 is CASSPTSSGLQETQYF. In DNA, the CDR3 is TGTGCCAGCAGCCCGACTAGCTCCGGCCTACAAGAGACCCAGTACTTC.

This clonotype was seen ten or more times. V is TRBV10-3 and J is TRBJ2-1; maybe TRBD1 (6 bases). The CDR3 length is 13 residues. Germline CDR1 is ENHRY and CDR2 is SYGVKD. Trimming cost V 4 bases and J 8 bases, with 12 bases left between them. The chain's CDR3 is CAISVTGSDEQFF. The DNA of the CDR3 is TGTGCCATCAGTGTGACAGGTTCGGATGAGCAGTTCTTC.

CDR3 in amino acids: CASSEWSGAAGELFF. CDR3 nucleotide sequence: TGTGCCAGCAGTGAATGGTCGGGGGCCGCCGGGGAGCTGTTTTTT. This chain joins TRBV25-1 and TRBJ2-2; D may correspond to TRBD1 or TRBD2 (6 bases each). The CDR3 is made up of 15 amino acids. Germline lookup yields CDR1 MGHDK and CDR2 SYGVNS. V lost 1 base to trimming and J lost 6 bases, with 12 bases between them. Variable domain in full (rest from reference TRBV25-1 and TRBJ2-2): EADIYQTPRYLVIGTGKKITLECSQTMGHDKMYWYQQDPGMELHLIHYSYGVNSTEKGDLSSESTVSRIRTEHFPLTLESARPSHTSQYLCASSEWSGAAGELFFGEGSRLTVL.

The sample holds many counts of this clonotype. The chain combines TRBV12-3 or TRBV12-4 with TRBJ2-2; TRBD2 aligns across 11 bases. Trimming at V came to 5 bases and at J to 8 bases, leaving 4 bases not matched to a gene. The CDR3 has 14 residues. In nucleotides, the CDR3 is TGTGCCAGCAGTGTTAGCGGGGGGGCTGGGGAGCTGTTTTTT. Translating gives CASSVSGGAGELFF.

This clonotype was seen many times. This rearrangement joins TRBV7-9 to TRBJ2-1; no clear D gene. The CDR3 has 12 residues. Between the trimmed V and J ends, which lost 10 bases and 5 bases, there was a span of 12 bases. CDR1 SEHNR and CDR2 FQNEAQ come from the germline V gene (reference sequence). The CDR3 here is CATSPSNNEQFF. CDR3 nucleotides: TGTGCCACCTCACCTTCTAACAATGAGCAGTTCTTC.

This clonotype came up many times. V gene TRBV12-3 or TRBV12-4 combines with J gene TRBJ2-1, with D tentatively TRBD2 (6 bases). The CDR3 is made up of 15 amino acids. V was clipped by 5 bases and J by 0 bases, with 11 bases between them. DNA of the CDR3: TGTGCCAGCAGTGGGGGGAAGGACTCCTACAATGAGCAGTTCTTC. Encoded protein: CASSGGKDSYNEQFF.